These 7 T cell receptor beta chains share one sample of origin, sequenced in a study of T cells in women clearing cervical HPV infection. Sequencing used immunoSEQ multiplex PCR; TCRdb keeps in-frame clones, though not all of them. The sample totals tens of thousands of clones. Sequencing was carried out using blood buffy coat. The receptor source for this set is a woman between 18 and 70 years old with a cervical HPV16 infection that either progressed to CIN3+ or cleared (not recorded which).

As regards this clone: The read ends 3 residues shy of where the CDR3 ends; the end is completed using the germline J gene. The chain couples TRBV20-1 to TRBJ2-3; possibly TRBD2 for D (5 bases). Germline lookup yields CDR1 DFQATT and CDR2 SNEGSKA (reference sequence). The CDR3 spans 15 residues. The DNA read from the CDR3 is TGCAGTGCTACTTCACTGGGCCCAATCGGGGAGACG. Protein: CSATSLGPIGET. In full, the CDR3 is CSATSLGPIGETQYF.

In the case of this clone: The CDR3 is cut off 3 residues early in the read; its end comes from the germline J gene. The V gene is TRBV18, the J gene TRBJ1-2; 11 nucleotides line up with TRBD1. The CDR3 sequence is 17 residues long. Germline V gene lookup returns CDR1 KGHSH and CDR2 LQKENI. The covered CDR3 bases are TGTGCCAGCTCAGCTACCCTCAGGACAGGGGGCGTCGACGAC. Amino acid sequence: CASSATLRTGGVDD. The whole CDR3 is CASSATLRTGGVDDYTF. Supplemented by reference TRBV18 and TRBJ1-2, the full variable domain reads NAGVMQNPRHLVRRRGQEARLRCSPMKGHSHVYWYRQLPEEGLKFMVYLQKENIIDESGMPKERFSAEFPKEGPSILRIQQVVRGDSAAYFCASSATLRTGGVDDYTFGSGTRLTVV.

Regarding this clone: The read comes to an end 3 residues before the CDR3 does, leaving the germline J gene to fill in the end. The gene calls are TRBV20-1 and TRBJ2-3; D is perhaps TRBD2 (5 bases). The germline gives CDR1 DFQATT, CDR2 SNEGSKA (reference sequence). The CDR3 spans 14 residues. The CDR3 here is CSAGISERQETQYF. CDR3 DNA (partial): TGCAGTGCGGGGATCTCCGAGCGGCAAGAGACG.

Notes on this clone: The CDR3 extends 3 residues past the end of the read, so its final part is completed from the germline J gene. The rearrangement uses TRBV30 and TRBJ2-2; TRBD1 matches at 7 bases. Germline V lookup: CDR1 GTSNPN, CDR2 SVGIG (reference sequence). This CDR3 comprises 15 residues. CDR3 residues: CAWSVTTGINEKLFF. The sequenced part of the CDR3 DNA is TGTGCCTGGAGTGTGACGACAGGGATTAATGAAAAG.

About this clone itself: The germline gene is not matched at one end of the junction; a read error may be the cause. With the read ending 3 residues before the CDR3 end, the germline J gene is used to fill in that end. This sample includes further DNA sequences coding for the same CDR3. V is TRBV19 and J is TRBJ1-3; tentative D call: TRBD1 (6 bases). The CDR3 runs 13 residues. Germline V lookup: CDR1 LNHDA, CDR2 SQIVND (reference sequence). Incomplete CDR3 DNA: TGTGCCAGTAGTCAGGGGCCGGGGAACACT. Translating it yields CASSQGPGNT. In full, the CDR3 reads CASSQGPGNTIYF.

Regarding this clone: The CDR3 end is not reached by the read, which stops 3 residues before it; the germline J gene fills it in. V is TRBV15 and J is TRBJ1-1, with D hard to call. CDR1 is LNHNV, CDR2 YYDKDF, per germline (reference sequence). The CDR3 loop spans 13 amino acids. Partial CDR3 DNA: TGTGCCACCAGCAGAGACGTTAGGGCGGAA. Residues: CATSRDVRAE. The whole CDR3 sequence reads CATSRDVRAEAFF.

Notes on this clone: The read stops 3 residues short of the end of the CDR3; the missing end is completed from the germline J gene. This chain links TRBV19 with TRBJ1-2, with TRBD1 identical over 7 bases. Germline V lookup: CDR1 LNHDA, CDR2 SQIVND (reference sequence). The CDR3 runs to 12 residues. The CDR3 protein is CASSYDRDGYTF. The DNA read from the CDR3 is TGTGCCAGTAGTTACGACAGGGACGGC. Combining the CDR3 with reference TRBV19 and TRBJ1-2 gives the whole variable domain DGGITQSPKYLFRKEGQNVTLSCEQNLNHDAMYWYRQDPGQGLRLIYYSQIVNDFQKGDIAEGYSVSREKKESFPLTVTSAQKNPTAFYLCASSYDRDGYTFGSGTRLTVV.